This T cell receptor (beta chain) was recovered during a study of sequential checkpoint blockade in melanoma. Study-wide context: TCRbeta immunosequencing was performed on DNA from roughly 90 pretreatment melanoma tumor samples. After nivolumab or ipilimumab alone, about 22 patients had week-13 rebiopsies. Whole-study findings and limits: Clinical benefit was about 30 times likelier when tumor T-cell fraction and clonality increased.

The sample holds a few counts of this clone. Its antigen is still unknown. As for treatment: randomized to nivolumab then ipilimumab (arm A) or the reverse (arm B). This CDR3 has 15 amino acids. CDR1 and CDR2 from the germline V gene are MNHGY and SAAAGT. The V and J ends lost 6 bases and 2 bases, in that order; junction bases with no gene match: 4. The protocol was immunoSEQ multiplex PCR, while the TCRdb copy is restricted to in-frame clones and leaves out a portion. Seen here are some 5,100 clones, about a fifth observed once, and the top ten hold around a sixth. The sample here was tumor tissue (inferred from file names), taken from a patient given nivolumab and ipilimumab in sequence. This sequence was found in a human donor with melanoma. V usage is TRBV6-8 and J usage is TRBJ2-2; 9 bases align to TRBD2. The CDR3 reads CASRTAGGNTGELFF. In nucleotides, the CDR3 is TGTGCCAGCAGAACAGCGGGGGGCAACACCGGGGAGCTGTTTTTT.